This T cell receptor beta chain was obtained from a study of blood T cell repertoires in COVID-19. Study-wide background: Some COVID-19 samples were acute and others convalescent; all came from the United States, Italy and Spain. T cells, B-cell-depleted T cells, or PBMCs supplied cDNA or gDNA.

As originally analysed: Amplification with reference gene primers provided the estimates of nucleated cell counts. Some clones are missing from TCRdb's copy, which holds only in-frame ones; the method was immunoSEQ multiplex PCR. Clone size and V and J calls were adopted from that table, with D and trimming inferred from the DNA. The sample consists of a few hundred thousand clones, roughly 90% of them appearing once. Trimming removed 7 bases from V and 0 bases from J; junction bases left unmatched: 9. In germline, CDR1 is SGHRS, CDR2 YFSETQ. There are 16 residues in the CDR3. Sequenced input: peripheral blood. The clonotype comes from a man aged 40-50 years with acute or convalescent COVID-19. The chain couples TRBV5-1 to TRBJ2-1, with 8 nucleotides matching TRBD2. The CDR3 protein is CASHEVAGSSYNEQFF. In nucleotides, the CDR3 is TGCGCCAGCCACGAGGTAGCGGGAAGCTCCTACAATGAGCAGTTCTTC.